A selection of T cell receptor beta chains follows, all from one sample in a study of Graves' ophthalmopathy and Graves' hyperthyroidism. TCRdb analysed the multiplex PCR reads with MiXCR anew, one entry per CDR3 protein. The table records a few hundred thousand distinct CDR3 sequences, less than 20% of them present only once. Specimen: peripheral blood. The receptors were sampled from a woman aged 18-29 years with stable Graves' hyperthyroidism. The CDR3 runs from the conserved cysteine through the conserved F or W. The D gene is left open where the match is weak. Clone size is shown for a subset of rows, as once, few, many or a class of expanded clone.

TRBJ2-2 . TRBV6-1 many CASRNSRELFF TGTGCCAGCAGGAATTCCAGGGAGCTGTTTTTT
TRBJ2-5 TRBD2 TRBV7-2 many CASSLATSGGTYQETQYF TGTGCCAGCAGCTTAGCTACTAGCGGGGGGACGTACCAAGAGACCCAGTACTTC
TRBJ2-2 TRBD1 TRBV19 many CASSIARDSGELFF TGTGCCAGTAGTATAGCCAGGGACAGCGGGGAGCTGTTTTTT
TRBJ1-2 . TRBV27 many CASSFPGNYGYTF TGTGCCAGCAGTTTCCCAGGGAACTATGGCTACACCTTC
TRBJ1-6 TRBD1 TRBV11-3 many CASSRTGDIDSPLHF TGTGCCAGCAGCCGGACAGGGGACATTGATTCACCCCTCCACTTT
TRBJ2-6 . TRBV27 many CASSLFLSGNDVLTF TGTGCCAGCAGTTTATTTCTATCTGGGAATGACGTCCTGACTTTC
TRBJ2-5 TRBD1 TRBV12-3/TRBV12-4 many CASRGDRGRETQYF TGTGCCAGCAGGGGGGACAGGGGGCGCGAGACCCAGTACTTC
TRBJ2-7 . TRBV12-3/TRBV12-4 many CASSFSGTYEQYF TGTGCCAGCAGTTTTTCGGGGACCTACGAGCAGTACTTC
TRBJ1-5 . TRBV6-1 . CASKSPGFHQPQHF TGTGCCAGCAAAAGTCCAGGATTCCATCAGCCCCAGCATTTT
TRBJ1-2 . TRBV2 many CASSARNNYGYTF TGTGCCAGCAGTGCCCGGAATAACTATGGCTACACCTTC
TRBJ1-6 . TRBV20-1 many CSASEESSYNSPLHF TGCAGTGCTAGTGAGGAGAGCTCCTATAATTCACCCCTCCACTTT
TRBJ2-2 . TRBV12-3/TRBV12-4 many CASGRVRELFF TGTGCCAGCGGCAGGGTGCGGGAGCTGTTTTTT
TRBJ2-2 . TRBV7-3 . CASSLGLRGNTGELFF TGTGCCAGCAGCTTAGGTTTGAGGGGGAACACCGGGGAGCTGTTTTTT
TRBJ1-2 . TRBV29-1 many CSVVEGNGYTF TGCAGCGTTGTAGAGGGTAATGGCTACACCTTC
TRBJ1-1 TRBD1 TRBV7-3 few CASSLGDRGRKNTEAFF TGTGCCAGCAGCTTAGGGGACAGGGGGCGGAAGAACACTGAAGCTTTCTTT
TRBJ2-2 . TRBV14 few CASSRQLDFVGNTGELFF TGTGCCAGCAGTCGACAACTAGATTTCGTCGGGAACACCGGGGAGCTGTTTTTT
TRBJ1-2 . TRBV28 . CASAGIGTFNYGYTF TGTGCCAGCGCCGGGATAGGGACTTTTAACTATGGCTACACCTTC
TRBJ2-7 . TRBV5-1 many CASSLNAGNYEQYF TGCGCCAGCAGCTTGAACGCAGGGAACTACGAGCAGTACTTC
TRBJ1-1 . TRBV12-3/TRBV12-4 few CASTLLSRNTEAFF TGTGCCAGCACCCTCTTGTCCAGAAACACTGAAGCTTTCTTT
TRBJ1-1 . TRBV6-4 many CASSDSSGSAFF TGTGCCAGCAGTGACTCCTCGGGGTCGGCTTTCTTT
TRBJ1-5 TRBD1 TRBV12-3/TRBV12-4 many CASSPGQGYQPQHF TGTGCCAGCAGTCCGGGACAGGGTTATCAGCCCCAGCATTTT
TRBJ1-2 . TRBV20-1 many CSAYSGAQNYGYTF TGCAGTGCTTATAGTGGGGCGCAGAACTATGGCTACACCTTC
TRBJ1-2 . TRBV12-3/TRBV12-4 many CASSLAFYGYTF TGTGCCAGCAGTTTGGCATTCTATGGCTACACCTTC
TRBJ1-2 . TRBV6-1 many CASSEIGANYGYTF TGTGCCAGCAGTGAGATCGGAGCTAACTATGGCTACACCTTC
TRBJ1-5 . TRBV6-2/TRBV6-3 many CASSFAGKTDQPQHF TGTGCCAGCAGTTTTGCGGGGAAAACGGATCAGCCCCAGCATTTT
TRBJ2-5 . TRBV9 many CASSPGGSGYQETQYF TGTGCCAGCAGCCCCGGAGGGTCCGGGTACCAAGAGACCCAGTACTTC
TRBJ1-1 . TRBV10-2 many CASRLGADMNTEAFF TGCGCCAGCAGACTGGGGGCGGATATGAACACTGAAGCTTTCTTT
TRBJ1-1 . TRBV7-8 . CASSLVPPTLNTEAFF TGTGCCAGCAGCTTAGTACCACCGACATTGAACACTGAAGCTTTCTTT
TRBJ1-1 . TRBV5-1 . CASSLSVGLNTEAFF TGCGCCAGCAGCTTGAGCGTGGGTTTGAACACTGAAGCTTTCTTT
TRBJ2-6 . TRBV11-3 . CASSSSGAGANVLTF TGTGCCAGCAGCTCCTCAGGGGCTGGGGCCAACGTCCTGACTTTC
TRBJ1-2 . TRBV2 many CASEPTETYGYTF TGTGCCAGCGAACCGACGGAAACCTATGGCTACACCTTC
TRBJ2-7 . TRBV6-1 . CATTGDSFYEQYF TGTGCCACGACGGGGGACAGCTTTTACGAGCAGTACTTC
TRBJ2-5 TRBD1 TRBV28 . CASRATPPGQKTQYF TGTGCCAGCAGGGCTACCCCGCCGGGACAGAAGACCCAGTACTTC
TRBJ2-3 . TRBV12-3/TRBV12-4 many CASSFGLSTQYF TGTGCCAGCAGTTTCGGTCTGTCTACGCAGTATTTT
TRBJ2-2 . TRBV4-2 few CASSPSNRASGELFF TGTGCCAGCAGCCCGTCGAATAGGGCCTCCGGGGAGCTGTTTTTT
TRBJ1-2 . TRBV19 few CASSILSGGVYYGYTF TGTGCCAGTAGTATTTTATCCGGGGGAGTCTACTATGGCTACACCTTC
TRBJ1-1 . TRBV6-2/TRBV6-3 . CASTPRREWAEASF TGTGCCAGCACCCCTCGTAGGGAGTGGGCTGAAGCTTCCTTT
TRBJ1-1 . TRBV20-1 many CSARAPGHMNTEAFF TGCAGTGCTAGAGCTCCGGGACACATGAACACTGAAGCTTTCTTT
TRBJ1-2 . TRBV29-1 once CSTSTGYGYTF TGCAGCACCTCGACAGGCTATGGCTACACCTTC
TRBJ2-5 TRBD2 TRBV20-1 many CSAFSSGGGGETQYF TGCAGTGCTTTTTCTAGCGGGGGGGGTGGAGAGACCCAGTACTTC
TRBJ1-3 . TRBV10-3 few CAISLQPSASGNTIYF TGTGCCATCAGCCTACAGCCCTCAGCCTCTGGAAACACCATATATTTT
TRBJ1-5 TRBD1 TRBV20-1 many CSASDGQGNQPQHF TGCAGTGCTAGTGATGGACAGGGCAATCAGCCCCAGCATTTT
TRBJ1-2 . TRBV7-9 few CASSFSVNDGYTF TGTGCCAGCAGCTTCTCCGTTAACGATGGCTACACCTTC
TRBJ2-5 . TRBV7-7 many CASSPEGQKQETQYF TGTGCTAGCAGCCCGGAGGGACAGAAACAAGAGACCCAGTACTTC
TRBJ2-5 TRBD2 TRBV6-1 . CASSLTSGSQTQYF TGTGCCAGCAGTCTGACTAGCGGGAGCCAGACCCAGTACTTC
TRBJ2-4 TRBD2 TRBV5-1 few CASSSTSGLAKNIQYF TGCGCCAGCAGCAGTACTAGCGGTCTAGCCAAAAACATTCAGTACTTC
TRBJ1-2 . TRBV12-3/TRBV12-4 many CASSLARTVNYGYTF TGTGCCAGCAGTTTAGCTAGGACAGTTAACTATGGCTACACCTTC